Listed below are T cell receptor beta chains from one sample, sequenced in a study of T cell responses to AZD1222 COVID-19 vaccine. Only in-frame clones appear in the TCRdb table, and some are missing; sequencing was by immunoSEQ multiplex PCR. This table has 65,000 to 100,000 clones, roughly 90% appearing once. This material consisted of peripheral blood, taken 28 days after the second AZD1222 dose. These receptors originate from an adult who received the AZD1222 COVID-19 vaccine. The CDR3 runs from the conserved cysteine through the conserved F or W. Fields, in order: J gene, CDR3 length, V gene, clone size, D gene, CDR3 DNA, CDR3 protein. The D gene is left open where the match is weak. Where a row states a size, it is once, few, many or the class of an expanded clone; other rows omit it.

TRBJ1-1 15 TRBV5-8 NA TRBD1 TGTGCCAGCAGCTCAGGGACAGGGCCGAACACTGAAGCTTTCTTT CASSSGTGPNTEAFF
TRBJ2-1 14 TRBV2 NA TRBD2 TGTGCCAGCAGACGCCTAGCGGGTAACAATGAGCAGTTCTTC CASRRLAGNNEQFF
TRBJ1-1 15 TRBV19 NA TRBD1 TGTGCCAGTAGTCCGACGACAGGGGTGAACACTGAAGCTTTCTTT CASSPTTGVNTEAFF
TRBJ2-7 11 TRBV6-6 NA NA TGTGCCAGTACGATGGGGGGCGAGCAGTACTTC CASTMGGEQYF
TRBJ2-7 11 TRBV28 NA NA TGTGCCAGCAGTTCGATAGGCGAGCAGTACTTC CASSSIGEQYF
TRBJ2-7 15 TRBV4-1 NA TRBD2 TGCGCCAGCAGCCAAGAAAGTGGGAGGGCCTACGAGCAGTACTTC CASSQESGRAYEQYF
TRBJ2-2 16 TRBV7-2 NA NA TGTGCCAGCACCCCGGGCAGGGAAAGGCCCACCGGGGAGCTGTTTTTT CASTPGRERPTGELFF
TRBJ1-2 15 TRBV7-9 once TRBD1 TGTGCCAGCAGCGCGGACAGGGATACGGGCTATGGCTACACCTTC CASSADRDTGYGYTF
TRBJ1-2 16 TRBV4-3 once NA TGCGCCAGCAGCCAAGATCCAGGAGGGGATAACTATGGCTACACCTTC CASSQDPGGDNYGYTF
TRBJ1-1 14 TRBV28 NA NA TGTGCCAGCAGTCTCCCAGGCGGAAACACTGAAGCTTTCTTT CASSLPGGNTEAFF
TRBJ2-7 12 TRBV19 NA NA TGTGCCAGTAGTATAGGGGGGAACGAGCAGTACTTC CASSIGGNEQYF
TRBJ2-7 12 TRBV11-3 NA NA TGTGCCATACCCAGGTCCACCTACGAGCAGTACTTC CAIPRSTYEQYF
TRBJ2-5 15 TRBV19 NA NA TGTGCCAGTAGTCCCCGTGGCAGCCCAGAAGAGACCCAGTACTTC CASSPRGSPEETQYF
TRBJ2-1 14 TRBV9 NA NA TGTGCCAGCAGCGGGGGTAAAGGGTACAATGAGCAGTTCTTC CASSGGKGYNEQFF
TRBJ1-3 15 TRBV6-5 NA NA TGTGCCAGCAGTTACGCGGGCCGGAGTGGACACACCATATATTTT CASSYAGRSGHTIYF
TRBJ2-7 13 TRBV5-4 NA NA TGTGCCAGCAGCTTGGCGGGACAGCGAATGGAGGGCTTC CASSLAGQRMEGF
TRBJ2-5 16 TRBV24-1 once TRBD1 TGTGCCACCAGCACTTCGGGGACAGGGCATTGGGAGACCCAGTACTTC CATSTSGTGHWETQYF
TRBJ1-5 14 TRBV5-8 once NA TGTGCCAGCAGCTGGTTCGGGAGGGGGCAGCCCCAGCATTTT CASSWFGRGQPQHF
TRBJ1-4 13 TRBV10-3 few NA TGTGCCATCAGGAGAGGCCCCAATGAAAAACTGTTTTTT CAIRRGPNEKLFF
TRBJ1-1 15 TRBV5-4 NA NA TGTGCCAGCAGCTTGGGGGGGCCAACGAACACTGAAGCTTTCTTT CASSLGGPTNTEAFF
TRBJ2-7 13 TRBV5-8 NA TRBD1 TGTGCCAGCAGGGACAGGGGAATGAACGAGCAGTACTTC CASRDRGMNEQYF
TRBJ2-2 16 TRBV11-2 NA NA TGTGCCAGCAGCCCCTTAGGATCCTCCGGGACCGGGGAGCTGTTTTTT CASSPLGSSGTGELFF